A single TCR beta chain is shown here with its context. Its binding antigen is unknown. No clone much larger than this one lies a single base away; base qualities are absent. The sample belongs to a study of cytomegalovirus exposure and HLA in healthy donors (dated 2017 in TCRdb). About the investigation overall: An earlier analysis of fewer than 750 of the donors reported around 280 Gb of sequence data and 117 million unique TCR beta sequences obtained from 180 million or so T cells. An early release that covered several hundred HLA-typed donors contained approximately 290 gigabases of sequencing data and about 84 million unique TCR sequences. Of the roughly 400 genotyped donors, less than 90% were placed in the genetic ancestry cluster associated with self-reported Caucasian donors. The study was designed to test whether signatures of past pathogen exposure could be identified by cataloging public T cell receptors. The study used immunosequencing to profile the T cell repertoires of approximately 630 subjects and linked those repertoires to cytomegalovirus serostatus. In addition to the first cohort of 666 subjects, a separate validation cohort of 100 to 150 different subjects was used. To predict cytomegalovirus infection status, the study brought together high-throughput TCR immunosequencing, statistical association of individual TCRs with disease status, and machine learning. To study patterns of TCR occurrence, a later analysis re-analyzed previously published TCR beta repertoires from 666 donors and added high-resolution HLA genotyping. Rather than drawing on any new phenotypic data, the later analysis identified candidate immune exposures from TCR beta sequences and the way those sequences occurred across donors. In an earlier analysis of over 550 of the donors, high-throughput TCR beta sequencing was used to judge whether each TCR beta V gene segment behaved as functional or pseudogenic. Donor age, sex, ethnicity and CMV serostatus were compiled alongside the repertoire data. A later genetic analysis used genome-wide SNP genotypes for about 65% of the 666 donors, treating that subset as a discovery cohort. All discovery cohort repertoires had been generated on a single sequencing platform. HLA typing covered class I and class II loci at four-digit resolution. The number of typed donors differed by locus: roughly 620-630 for A, B, C, DRB1 and DQB1; 522 for DQA1; approximately 610 for DPA1; and 450 to 480 for DPB1. Because of strong linkage in the cohort, a handful of DR-DQ haplotypes were treated as single units for association and clustering. Among some 400 genotyped donors of the cohort, an average of 235,054 unique TCR beta nucleotide sequences were sequenced per donor, roughly a sixth of them non-productive. Summary of the overall study and its limitations: In a later genetic analysis, fewer N-insertions in productive TCRs were reported among donors in an Asian-associated ancestry cluster than the roughly 670-donor mean. In vitro tests confirmed that a few of the cytomegalovirus-associated TCR beta chains recognize cytomegalovirus antigens. In a later analysis, several top co-occurrence clusters were reported to appear linked to parvovirus B19, influenza, CMV and Epstein-Barr virus. In both the original and validation cohorts, the classifier was reported to diagnose cytomegalovirus status with high specificity and sensitivity. Because HLA typing was unavailable for some donors at each locus, only the typed subset was used in association tests. In this cohort, only TCR beta chains were sequenced, and detectable features were limited by the absence of alpha or paired-chain data. Broadly in line with IMGT annotations, most TCR beta V segments showed up in productive rearrangements about 90% or about 30% of the time in an earlier analysis of around 550 of the donors. Correlated functional status among segregating V segments might be attributable to linkage disequilibrium, but an unknown experimental factor could not be ruled out. The study listed 164 TCR beta chains as associated with cytomegalovirus. According to a later analysis, TCR association rates differed among HLA loci, with DRB1 alleles showing the most associated TCRs and HLA-C alleles showing the fewest. At a false discovery rate of 0.05, a later analysis linked 15,000 to 20,000 TCR beta sequences to specific HLA alleles. Because the 87-base-pair reads could not distinguish some IMGT-functional V segments, including TRBV6-2 and TRBV6-3, those segments were excluded. Because counts were too low, about 15 rarely observed V segments, including chromosome 9 orphons, were left out of the earlier analysis of about 500 of the donors. Immune exposure information for the cohort was limited to CMV serostatus. When HLA alleles, especially DR and DQ, strongly co-occurred, TCR associations were difficult to assign to individual alleles. The presence/absence analyses assumed that sequencing depth was roughly uniform across donors, and that assumption may not be true. In a later genetic analysis, a missense DCLRE1C variant was associated with V-gene and J-gene trimming of TCR beta chains, and the association was replicated in an independent cohort. A further reported finding was that TCR beta sequences accurately predicted the HLA-A and HLA-B alleles for most subjects in the first cohort. A cluster of highly shared sequence variants was judged likely to represent a technical artifact of the sequencing pipeline. Compared with equally common non-associated chains, HLA-associated TCR beta chains in a later analysis were more clonally expanded and had lower generation probabilities. A later analysis found that most CMV-associated TCR beta chains appeared HLA-restricted, with HLA associations seemingly driven largely by CMV exposure. The authors suggested that the approach could potentially be generalized to other disease states and immunological phenotypes. Across donors, most TCR sequences were observed very rarely, whereas some public TCRs were present in many individuals.

The library was produced with the immunoSEQ multiplex PCR assay. The multiplex PCR relied on a mix of 60 forward primers for TCR Vbeta segments and 13 reverse primers for TCR Jbeta segments. A multiplex PCR assay on genomic DNA amplified the CDR3 region of rearranged TCR beta genes. The amplified TCR beta libraries were sequenced on the Illumina HiSeq System as 87-base-pair reads. Regarding the original processing steps: A later analysis counted about 80 million unique TCR beta chains across the 666 repertoires, and roughly 10 million of these chains were shared by at least two donors. Raw reads were error-corrected and collapsed into unique sequences by a nearest-neighbor algorithm in which closely related sequences were merged to remove PCR and sequencing errors. CDR3 sequences were aligned to IMGT reference sequences to assign V, D and J gene segments. For a sequence to be retained, a match of at least six nucleotides was required to both a V gene segment and a J gene segment. A rearrangement counted as productive if the CDR3 had no stop codons and remained in frame with V and J, and every other rearrangement counted as non-productive. Following IMGT convention, CDR3 was defined as the stretch from the second conserved V-encoded cysteine to the conserved J-encoded phenylalanine. Sequences without an unambiguous match to a single V gene segment were excluded from the earlier analysis of several hundred of the donors. In an earlier analysis of a few hundred of the donors, a V segment was called functional when productive rearrangements were above 56.7%, and segregating when the standard deviation between donors exceeded 5%. A statistical classification framework was built to diagnose cytomegalovirus status from the catalog of TCR beta chain sequences. In a later analysis, TCR nucleotide sequences were compared against IMGT/GENE-DB human TR gene sequences so that V and J genes could be assigned. The TCRdist pipeline was used in a later analysis to assign CDR3 sequences and most-parsimonious VDJ recombination scenarios. A later analysis defined each TCR beta chain by its CDR3 amino acid sequence plus V-gene family, and excluded reads lacking a unique V-gene family. A later analysis removed nearly 600 highly shared, low-generation-probability nucleotide sequences to deal with suspected cross-contamination and a sequencing artifact. In a later analysis, a clonal expansion index for each public chain was calculated from normalized within-repertoire ranks of inferred template counts. In a later analysis, generation probabilities were computed using a VDJ recombination model fitted to out-of-frame rearrangements, and the results were checked against IGoR. Hypergeometric tests were used in a later analysis to score TCR-TCR, TCR-HLA and TCR-CMV co-occurrence, with a repertoire-size bias correction applied to the TCR pairs. A later analysis estimated false discovery rates by permuting HLA or CMV assignments 20 times. A later analysis grouped co-occurring TCRs with DBSCAN, adding TCRdist sequence similarity when clustering within HLA-allele-positive subsets. Repertoires with fewer than 30,000 or more than 120,000 public chains, plus five repertoires with anomalous nucleotide sharing, were excluded from co-occurrence clustering. Not all clones reach the TCRdb copy of this immuneACCESS table, which keeps in-frame sequences only. Checked studies attribute under half of the gap to unresolved V genes and leave the rest unexplained. That table is the source of V, J and clone size, and D and trimming were worked out from the DNA. The sample has fewer than 110,000 clones on record, roughly 71% of them singletons. About 9.4% of the sample is in the top ten clones.

Here V drops 4 bases and J drops 2 bases, and the junction holds 3 bases not matched to any gene. Measured from the cysteine to the phenylalanine, the CDR3 is 14 residues long. This entry keeps only the CDR3 DNA: 42 bases, framed from base 1. CDR1 and CDR2 (LGHNA, YNFKEQ) derive from the germline V gene. The cohort consisted of 600 or so healthy bone marrow donors. At the time of sampling, all cohort members were nominally healthy, though unrecorded immune exposures were likely present. The donor tested CMV seronegative and was one of the 352 seronegative cohort members. Each donor provided a peripheral blood sample, and peripheral blood mononuclear cells were used for TCR beta sequencing. Genomic DNA was extracted from the blood cell samples with the Qiagen DNeasy Blood Extraction Kit.

The chain is encoded by TRBV4-2 joined to TRBJ1-2, with 8 bases aligning to TRBD1. This receptor was taken from a man aged 50-60 years in good health and CMV-seronegative. Sequences were obtained from PBMCs. The CDR3 corresponds to CASSLDRANYGYTF. The nucleotides are TGTGCCAGCAGCCTGGACAGGGCAAACTATGGCTACACCTTC.